The 16 T cell receptor beta chains below all came from one sample that was sequenced in a study of shared clonotypes between healthy human individuals. The table came from immunoSEQ multiplex PCR; TCRdb's copy has only in-frame clones and leaves some out. The table has under 600,000 clones, around 97% seen once. The sample consisted of naive CD4+ T cells sorted from blood. Subset specified: CD45RA+ positively selected. The receptor set was obtained from a woman between 25 and 40 years old in good health.

The gene calls are TRBV18 and TRBJ2-7; weak D call: TRBD1 (6 bases). In germline, CDR1 is KGHSH, CDR2 LQKENI. The V gene lost 0 bases and the J gene lost 5 bases, with 14 bases spanning the gap. The CDR3 has 15 amino acids. Here the CDR3 DNA reads TGTGCCAGCTCACCACCGGGACAAAGGGACCACGAGCAGTACTTC. The encoded protein is CASSPPGQRDHEQYF. Complete variable domain (other parts from reference TRBV18 and TRBJ2-7): NAGVMQNPRHLVRRRGQEARLRCSPMKGHSHVYWYRQLPEEGLKFMVYLQKENIIDESGMPKERFSAEFPKEGPSILRIQQVVRGDSAAYFCASSPPGQRDHEQYFGPGTRLTVT.

Details on this clone: Other DNA sequences in the sample encode the same CDR3. The rearrangement uses TRBV13 and TRBJ2-7; D not resolved. Germline V gives CDR1 PRHDT, CDR2 FYEKMQ (reference sequence). V was trimmed by 0 bases and J by 3 bases, leaving 6 bases between them. The CDR3 sequence is 13 residues long. Written as DNA, the CDR3 is TGTGCCAGCAGCTTAGGGGTGGGCTACGAGCAGTACTTC. It encodes CASSLGVGYEQYF.

The rearrangement uses TRBV5-1 and TRBJ1-4, with D possibly matching TRBD1 (5 bases). Trimming took 2 bases from V and 5 from J, leaving 10 bases between them. CDR1 SGHRS and CDR2 YFSETQ come from the germline V gene. The CDR3 totals 14 residues. As DNA, the CDR3 is TGCGCCAGCAGCTTAGGGGCAGGGAATGAAAAACTGTTTTTT. This codes for CASSLGAGNEKLFF.

Written as DNA, the CDR3 is TGTGCCAGCAGGGGGGATTCGGCCTATGGCTACACCTTC. This gives the protein CASRGDSAYGYTF. V and J are TRBV6-6 and TRBJ1-2; tentative D call: TRBD1 (5 bases). Per germline, CDR1 MNHNY and CDR2 SVGAGI (reference sequence). The CDR3 has 13 amino acids. Trimming stripped 6 bases from V and 4 bases from J, with 12 bases between.

The genes are TRBV28 and TRBJ2-7, with D unresolved. Trimming left V 7 bases short and J 4 bases short, with 20 bases between. The CDR3 length is 15 residues. CDR1 and CDR2 (germline): MDHEN, SYDVKM. The chain's CDR3 is CASTKVPARRYEQYF. The CDR3 DNA reads as TGTGCCAGCACCAAAGTCCCGGCCCGACGGTACGAGCAGTACTTC. Looking up the rest from reference TRBV28 and TRBJ2-7 gives the full variable domain: DVKVTQSSRYLVKRTGEKVFLECVQDMDHENMFWYRQDPGLGLRLIYFSYDVKMKEKGDIPEGYSVSREKKERFSLILESASTNQTSMYLCASTKVPARRYEQYFGPGTRLTVT.

The CDR3 coding sequence is TGTGCCAGCCACTCCCACCAACTAGAGCCACAAGAGACCCAGTACTTC. Translated, it gives CASHSHQLEPQETQYF. The J gene is TRBJ2-5, the V gene TRBV5-4, with a tentative D call TRBD2 (5 bases). Between the trimmed V and J ends, which lost 7 bases and 2 bases, there was a span of 21 bases. Germline lookup yields CDR1 SGHNT and CDR2 YYREEE (reference sequence). This CDR3 comprises 16 residues.

The V gene is TRBV2, the J gene TRBJ2-3; D remains ambiguous. Germline CDR1 and CDR2: SNHLY and FYNNEI. This CDR3 is 12 amino acids long. Deletions cut 1 base from V and 6 bases from J, with 5 bases between. In DNA, the CDR3 is TGTGCCAGCAGTGAAGGACCCGATACGCAGTATTTT. Amino acids: CASSEGPDTQYF.

The chain combines TRBV5-1 with TRBJ2-3, with 10 bases matching TRBD2. The CDR3 totals 17 residues. The V gene end was trimmed by 0 bases and the J gene end by 4 bases; junction bases not matched to a gene: 8. Germline V gene sequence: CDR1 SGHRS, CDR2 YFSETQ. For the CDR3, the DNA is TGCGCCAGCAGCTTGGACCCCAGCGGGAGGGCCGCAGATACGCAGTATTTT. It encodes CASSLDPSGRAADTQYF.

This sequence joins TRBV18 and TRBJ1-2; unclear D gene. CDR1 and CDR2 from the germline V gene are KGHSH and LQKENI. V lost 0 bases to trimming and J lost 3 bases, with 2 bases between them. The CDR3 runs 12 residues. CDR3: CASSPPDYGYTF. As DNA, the CDR3 is TGTGCCAGCTCACCACCCGACTATGGCTACACCTTC.

This chain connects TRBV28 to TRBJ1-5, with no clear D. The V and J ends lost 1 base and 0 bases respectively, with 10 bases between them. The CDR3 consists of 16 residues. Germline lookup yields CDR1 MDHEN and CDR2 SYDVKM. CDR3 region: CASSLLDRLSNQPQHF. DNA of the CDR3: TGTGCCAGCAGTTTATTGGACCGACTTAGCAATCAGCCCCAGCATTTT.

The V call is TRBV29-1, the J call TRBJ2-5; 8 bases are a match to TRBD1. The germline V gene has CDR1 SQVTM and CDR2 ANQGSEA. There are 13 residues in the CDR3. The V gene end was trimmed by 5 bases and the J gene end by 5 bases; junction bases not matched to a gene: 7. CDR3 sequence: CSVRGGQGETQYF. The CDR3 bases are TGCAGCGTTCGAGGCGGACAGGGCGAGACCCAGTACTTC.

The chain employs TRBV18 and TRBJ2-1, with TRBD2 matching 9 bases. Germline V gives CDR1 KGHSH, CDR2 LQKENI. V lost 6 bases, J lost 8 bases, and 5 bases stayed unmatched. CDR3 size: 13 residues. The CDR3 DNA reads TGTGCCAGCTCGGCTAGCGGGAACCATGAGCAGTTCTTC. Protein product: CASSASGNHEQFF.

As DNA, the CDR3 is TGTGCCAGCAGCTTGGGGACTAGCAGTCATGAGCAGTTCTTC. It translates to CASSLGTSSHEQFF. The rearrangement uses TRBV5-4 and TRBJ2-1, with TRBD2 identical over 8 bases. The length of the CDR3 is 14 residues. Germline-derived CDR1 and CDR2 are SGHNT and YYREEE (reference sequence). J gave up 8 bases and V 0 bases, and 4 bases lay outside the gene matches.

The rearrangement joins TRBV7-3 to TRBJ2-1, with 11 bases lining up with TRBD2. Germline V lookup: CDR1 SGHTA, CDR2 FQGTGA. CDR3 length equals 16 residues. V shed 4 bases, J shed 4 bases, and the junction held 6 bases outside the gene matches. The CDR3: CASSYAGTSGYNEQFF. DNA for the CDR3: TGTGCCAGCAGCTACGCCGGGACTAGCGGTTACAATGAGCAGTTCTTC.

The V and J genes are TRBV2 and TRBJ2-2; D possibly matches TRBD1 or TRBD2 (6 bases each). The germline gives CDR1 SNHLY, CDR2 FYNNEI. Trimming pared 10 bases from V and 7 bases from J, leaving 22 bases between. The CDR3 covers 15 residues. The CDR3 loop reads CATSESGASYGELFF. The CDR3 DNA sequence: TGTGCCACCTCGGAGTCGGGGGCGAGCTACGGGGAGCTGTTTTTT. Full variable domain (remainder filled in from reference TRBV2 and TRBJ2-2): EPEVTQTPSHQVTQMGQEVILRCVPISNHLYFYWYRQILGQKVEFLVSFYNNEISEKSEIFDDQFSVERPDGSNFTLKIRSTKLEDSAMYFCATSESGASYGELFFGEGSRLTVL.

In this sample, this clone turned up once. The chain links TRBV4-2 to TRBJ1-2; D uncertain. Germline V gene data show CDR1 as LGHNA and CDR2 as YNFKEQ. The ends were cut back, 0 bases at V and 0 bases at J, with 8 bases in the middle. The CDR3 loop spans 15 amino acids. CDR3 in amino acids: CASSQDPSPNYGYTF. CDR3 nucleotides: TGTGCCAGCAGCCAAGACCCTTCCCCTAACTATGGCTACACCTTC.